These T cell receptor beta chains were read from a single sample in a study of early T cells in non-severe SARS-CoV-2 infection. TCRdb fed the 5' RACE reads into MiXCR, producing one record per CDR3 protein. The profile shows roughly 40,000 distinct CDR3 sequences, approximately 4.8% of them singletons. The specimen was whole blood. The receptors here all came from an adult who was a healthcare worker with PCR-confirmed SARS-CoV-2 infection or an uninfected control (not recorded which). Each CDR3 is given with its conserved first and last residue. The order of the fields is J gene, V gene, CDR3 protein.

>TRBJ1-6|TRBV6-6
CASLGAGNSPLHF
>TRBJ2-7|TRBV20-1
CSVHGTSGYEQYF
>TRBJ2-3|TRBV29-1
CSVGLSGADTQYF
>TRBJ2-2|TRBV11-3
CASSPGLAGELFF
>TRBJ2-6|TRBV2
CARSSGANVLTF
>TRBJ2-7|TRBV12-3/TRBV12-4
CASSLPLMRYEQYF
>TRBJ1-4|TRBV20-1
CSASAGVGEKLFF
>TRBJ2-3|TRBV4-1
CASSQPGSSGTQYF
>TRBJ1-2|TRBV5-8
CASSLQGLYGYTF
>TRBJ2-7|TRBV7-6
CASSPGLAGGEQCF
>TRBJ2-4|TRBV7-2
CASSLVRGDIQYF
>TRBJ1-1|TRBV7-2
CANSLRQGGTEAFF
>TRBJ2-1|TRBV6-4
CASSVTGGEQFF
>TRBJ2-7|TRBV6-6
CASSPVERGSYEQYF
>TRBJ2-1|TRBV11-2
CASSPPGQGASSSYNEQFF
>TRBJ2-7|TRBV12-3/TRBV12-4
CASIAGGPLEQYF
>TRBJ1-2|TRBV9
CASREGSNYGYTF
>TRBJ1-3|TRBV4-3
CASSQPAGNTIYF
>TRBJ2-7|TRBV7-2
CASSLLTGLDEQYF
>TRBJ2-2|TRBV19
CASRGAGELFF
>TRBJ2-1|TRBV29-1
CSAALAGSYNEQFF
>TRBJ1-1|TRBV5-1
CASSLVDMNTEAFF
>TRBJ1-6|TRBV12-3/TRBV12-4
CASSLPNSPLHF
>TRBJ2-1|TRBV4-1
CASSQETGDRNEQFF
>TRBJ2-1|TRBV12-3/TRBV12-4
CASSMGYEQFF
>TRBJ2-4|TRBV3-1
CASSQRGGETKNIQYF
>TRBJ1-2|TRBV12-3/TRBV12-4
CASRITERGGYTF
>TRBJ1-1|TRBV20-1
CSAREVGTGGDTEAFF
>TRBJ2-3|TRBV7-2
CAGSAGQGGTDTQYF
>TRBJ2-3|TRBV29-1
CSVGTTSESTDTQYF
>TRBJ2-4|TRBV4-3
CASSQDFGQGANIQYF
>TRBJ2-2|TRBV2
CASTPGQIGTGELFF
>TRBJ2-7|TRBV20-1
CSARDPDRGDYEQYF
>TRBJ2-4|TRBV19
CASSKEIVQYF
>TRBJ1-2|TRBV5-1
CTSSLSTAPLVYTF
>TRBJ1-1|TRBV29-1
CSVGKGLAEAFF
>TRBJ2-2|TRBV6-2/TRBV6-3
CASSYTGWGSPGELFF
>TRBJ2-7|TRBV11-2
CASSLESMGPYEQYF
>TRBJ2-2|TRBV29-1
CSVVQGADTGELFF
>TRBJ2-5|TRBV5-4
CASSLETGFQETQYF
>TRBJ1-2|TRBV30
CAWSSSADYGYTF
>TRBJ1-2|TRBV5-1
CASSLGGRGRSNYGYTF
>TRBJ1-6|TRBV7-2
CASSLGRGDSPLHF
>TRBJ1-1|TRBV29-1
CSARQTGNTEAFF
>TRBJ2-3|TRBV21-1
CASSKMTDNFTDTQYF
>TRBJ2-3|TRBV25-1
CASRRAGTGRFDMDTQYF
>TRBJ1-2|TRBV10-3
CAISELGLNYGYTF
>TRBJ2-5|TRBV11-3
CASSLDRQETQYF
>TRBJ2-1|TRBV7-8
CASSLGQGLYNEQFF